This T cell receptor beta chain was profiled in a study of T cell responses to AZD1222 COVID-19 vaccine. TCRdb's table, derived via immunoSEQ multiplex PCR, lists solely in-frame clones and lacks some. Seen here are some 140,000 clones, 80% to 90% observed once, and the top ten hold approximately 9.4%. Study-level findings and limits: Donors in the cohort were predominantly white British and more often female, and clonal diversity was possibly underestimated. Baseline seropositivity characterized only six or seven AZD1222 recipients.

On this clone itself: The antigen is undetermined.

The CDR3 sequence is 11 residues long. CDR1 and CDR2 (germline): MGHDK, SYGVNS. Trimming shortened V by 6 bases and J by 5 bases, and 7 bases separated the two germline ends. Second doses were pooled across both intervals (about 4 or about 12 weeks). The specimen was peripheral blood, collected 28 days after the second AZD1222 dose. This clonotype was sampled from an adult who received the AZD1222 COVID-19 vaccine. This chain uses TRBV25-1 with TRBJ1-1; no firm D call. CDR3 coding DNA: TGTGCCAGCAGGAGCTGGACTGAAGCTTTCTTT. Its protein product is CASRSWTEAFF.